This T cell receptor beta chain is drawn from a study of chemoradiotherapy in HPV16-positive cancers. Study-level information: A couple of HPV16-positive patients' cells yielded candidate HPV-specific clones and common motifs.

Repeated repertoire sampling spanned the course of chemoradiotherapy. Looked up from germline, CDR1 is LNHDA and CDR2 is SQIVND (reference sequence). V was clipped by 5 bases and J by 10 bases, with 14 bases between them. The CDR3 runs to 12 residues. TCRdb's table, derived via immunoSEQ multiplex PCR, lists solely in-frame clones and lacks some. The sample contains 3,000 to 4,000 clones, about four fifths of which appear only once. V gene TRBV19 combines with J gene TRBJ1-2; D not resolved. The source was tumor tissue, collected from a patient who underwent chemoradiotherapy. This receptor was taken from a human donor with HPV-associated anogenital cancer. The CDR3 DNA sequence: TGTGCCAGTAGTCCCGGCCCAGTCTTCTACACCTTC. Protein: CASSPGPVFYTF.